Sequencing of this T cell receptor (beta chain) was carried out in a study of T cell responses to AZD1222 COVID-19 vaccine. Findings and caveats of the study: Mostly white British, mostly female donors; authors suggested clonal diversity may be underestimated. Within unmutated variant regions lay the reported targets of nearly half of spike-specific TCRs.

With 4 bases removed from V and 3 bases from J, the gap between germline ends came to 12 bases. The V gene's germline CDR1 is SNHLY and CDR2 FYNNEI. This CDR3 contains 14 residues. Concerning this clone itself: The antigen remains undetermined.

Data came from immunoSEQ multiplex PCR; TCRdb stores just in-frame clones and leaves some out. The repertoire holds some 120,000 clones, with roughly 84% as singletons. The clonotype was recovered from an adult in good health. The V gene is TRBV2, the J gene TRBJ1-1, with TRBD1 as a possible D gene (6 bases). The specimen comprised peripheral blood, sampled on day 0 of AZD1222 vaccination. CDR3 region: CASSVQGVDTEAFF. In nucleotides, the CDR3 is TGTGCCAGCAGTGTACAGGGAGTCGACACTGAAGCTTTCTTT.